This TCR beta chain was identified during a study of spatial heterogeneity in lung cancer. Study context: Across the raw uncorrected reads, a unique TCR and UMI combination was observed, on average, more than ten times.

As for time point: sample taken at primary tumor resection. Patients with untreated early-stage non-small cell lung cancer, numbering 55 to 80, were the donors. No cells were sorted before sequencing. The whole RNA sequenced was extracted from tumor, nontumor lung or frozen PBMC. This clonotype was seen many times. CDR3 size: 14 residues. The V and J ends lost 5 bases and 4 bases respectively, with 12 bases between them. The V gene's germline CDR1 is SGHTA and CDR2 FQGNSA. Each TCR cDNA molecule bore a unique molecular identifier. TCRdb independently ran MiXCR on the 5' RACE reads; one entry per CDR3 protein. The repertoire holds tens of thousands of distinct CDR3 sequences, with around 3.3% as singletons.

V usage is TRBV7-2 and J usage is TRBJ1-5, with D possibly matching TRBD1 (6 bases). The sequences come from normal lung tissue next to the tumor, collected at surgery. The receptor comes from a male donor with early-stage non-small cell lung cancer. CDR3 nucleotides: TGTGCCAGCAGCCCCAATGGACAGAATCAGCCCCAGCATTTT. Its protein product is CASSPNGQNQPQHF. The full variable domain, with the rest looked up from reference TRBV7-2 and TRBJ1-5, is GAGVSQSPSNKVTEKGKDVELRCDPISGHTALYWYRQSLGQGLEFLIYFQGNSAPDKSGLPSDRFSAERTGGSVSTLTIQRTQQEDSAVYLCASSPNGQNQPQHFGDGTRLSIL.